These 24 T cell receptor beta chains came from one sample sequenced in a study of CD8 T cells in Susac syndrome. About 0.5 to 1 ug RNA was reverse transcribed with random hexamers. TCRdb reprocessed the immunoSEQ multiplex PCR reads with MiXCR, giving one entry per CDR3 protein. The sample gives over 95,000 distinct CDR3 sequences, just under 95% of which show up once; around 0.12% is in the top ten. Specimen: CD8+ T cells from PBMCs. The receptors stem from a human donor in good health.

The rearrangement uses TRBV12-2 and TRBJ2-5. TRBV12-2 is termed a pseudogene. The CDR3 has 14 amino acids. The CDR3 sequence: CASRLVEFRETQYF. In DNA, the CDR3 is TGTGCAAGTCGCTTAGTCGAATTCCGGGAGACCCAGTACTTC.

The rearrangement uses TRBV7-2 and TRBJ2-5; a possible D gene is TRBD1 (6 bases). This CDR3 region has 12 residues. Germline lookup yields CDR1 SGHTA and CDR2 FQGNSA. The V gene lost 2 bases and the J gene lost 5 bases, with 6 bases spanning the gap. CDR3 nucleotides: TGTGCCAGCAGCTTACAGGGGGAGACCCAGTACTTC. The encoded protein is CASSLQGETQYF.

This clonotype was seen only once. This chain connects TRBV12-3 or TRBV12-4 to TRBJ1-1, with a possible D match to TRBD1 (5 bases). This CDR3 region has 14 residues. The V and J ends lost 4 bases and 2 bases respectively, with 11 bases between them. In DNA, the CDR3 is TGTGCCAGCAGTTCGAGGGGCACCAACACTGAAGCTTTCTTT. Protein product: CASSSRGTNTEAFF.

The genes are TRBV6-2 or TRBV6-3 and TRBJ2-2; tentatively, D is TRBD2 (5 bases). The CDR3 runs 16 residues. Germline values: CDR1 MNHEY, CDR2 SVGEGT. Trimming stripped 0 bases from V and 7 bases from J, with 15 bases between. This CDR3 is CASSYSPPREHGELFF. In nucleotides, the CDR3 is TGTGCCAGCAGTTACTCGCCACCTAGGGAGCACGGGGAGCTGTTTTTT.

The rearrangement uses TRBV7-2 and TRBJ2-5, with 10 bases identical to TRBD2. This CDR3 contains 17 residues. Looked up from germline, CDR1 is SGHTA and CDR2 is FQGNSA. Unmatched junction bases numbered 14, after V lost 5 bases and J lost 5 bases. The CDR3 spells CASSRLSGRGLGETQYF. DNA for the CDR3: TGTGCCAGCAGCCGCCTCAGCGGGAGGGGACTGGGCGAGACCCAGTACTTC.

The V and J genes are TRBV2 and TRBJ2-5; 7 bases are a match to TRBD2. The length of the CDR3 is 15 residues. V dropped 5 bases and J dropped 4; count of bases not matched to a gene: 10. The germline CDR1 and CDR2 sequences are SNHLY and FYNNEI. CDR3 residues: CASSSGLPRVETQYF. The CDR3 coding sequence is TGTGCCAGCAGTTCGGGACTACCTAGGGTAGAGACCCAGTACTTC.

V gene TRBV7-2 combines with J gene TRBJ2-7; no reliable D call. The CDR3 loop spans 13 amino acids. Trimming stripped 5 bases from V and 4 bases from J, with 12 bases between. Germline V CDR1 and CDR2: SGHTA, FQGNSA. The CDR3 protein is CASSPDGFYEQYF. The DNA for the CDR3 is TGTGCCAGCAGCCCCGACGGTTTTTACGAGCAGTACTTC. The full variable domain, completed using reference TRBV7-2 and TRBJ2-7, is GAGVSQSPSNKVTEKGKDVELRCDPISGHTALYWYRQSLGQGLEFLIYFQGNSAPDKSGLPSDRFSAERTGGSVSTLTIQRTQQEDSAVYLCASSPDGFYEQYFGPGTRLTVT.

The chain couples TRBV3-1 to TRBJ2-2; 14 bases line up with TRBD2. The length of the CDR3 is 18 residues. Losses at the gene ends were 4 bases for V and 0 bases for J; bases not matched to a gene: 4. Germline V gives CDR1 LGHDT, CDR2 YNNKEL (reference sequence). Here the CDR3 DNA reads TGTGCCAGCAGCCCAAAGACTAGCGGGAGGGCGAACACCGGGGAGCTGTTTTTT. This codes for CASSPKTSGRANTGELFF.

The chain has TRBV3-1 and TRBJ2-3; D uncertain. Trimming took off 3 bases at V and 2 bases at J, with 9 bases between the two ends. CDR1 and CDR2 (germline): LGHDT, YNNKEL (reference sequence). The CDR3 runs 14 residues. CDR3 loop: CASSQDPFTDTQYF. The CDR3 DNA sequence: TGTGCCAGCAGCCAGGACCCGTTCACAGATACGCAGTATTTT.

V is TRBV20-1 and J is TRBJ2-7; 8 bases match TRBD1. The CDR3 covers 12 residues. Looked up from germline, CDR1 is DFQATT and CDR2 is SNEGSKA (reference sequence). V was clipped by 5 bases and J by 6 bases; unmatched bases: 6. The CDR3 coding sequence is TGCAGTGCTGGCCGGGACAGGAGCGAGCAGTACTTC. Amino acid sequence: CSAGRDRSEQYF.

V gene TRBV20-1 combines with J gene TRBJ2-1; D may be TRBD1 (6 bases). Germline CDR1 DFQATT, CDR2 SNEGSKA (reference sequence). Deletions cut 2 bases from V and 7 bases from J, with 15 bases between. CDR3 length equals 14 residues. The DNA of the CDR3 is TGCAGTGCTAGAAGGTCACAGGGAGTTAATGAGCAGTTCTTC. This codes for CSARRSQGVNEQFF.

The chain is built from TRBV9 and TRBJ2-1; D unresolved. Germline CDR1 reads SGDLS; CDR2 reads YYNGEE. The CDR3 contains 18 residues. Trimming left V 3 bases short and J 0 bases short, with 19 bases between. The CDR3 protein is CASSANPPRPGSYNEQFF. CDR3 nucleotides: TGTGCCAGCAGCGCGAATCCCCCCCGGCCGGGCTCCTACAATGAGCAGTTCTTC.

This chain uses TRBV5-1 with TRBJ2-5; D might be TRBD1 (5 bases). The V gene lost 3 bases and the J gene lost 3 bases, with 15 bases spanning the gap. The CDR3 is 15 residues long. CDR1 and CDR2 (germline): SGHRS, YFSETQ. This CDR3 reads CASSYTGPREETQYF. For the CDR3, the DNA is TGCGCCAGCAGCTATACAGGCCCTCGGGAAGAGACCCAGTACTTC.

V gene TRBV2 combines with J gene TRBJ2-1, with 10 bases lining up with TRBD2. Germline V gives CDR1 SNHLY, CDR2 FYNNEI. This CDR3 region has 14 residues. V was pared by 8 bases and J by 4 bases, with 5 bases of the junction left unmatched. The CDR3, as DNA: TGTGCCAGCGGAGCGGGGGGGGGATACAATGAGCAGTTCTTC. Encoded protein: CASGAGGGYNEQFF.

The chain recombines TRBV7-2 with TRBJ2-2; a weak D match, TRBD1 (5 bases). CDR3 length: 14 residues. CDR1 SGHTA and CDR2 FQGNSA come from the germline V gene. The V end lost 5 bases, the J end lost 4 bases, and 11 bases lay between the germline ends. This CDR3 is CASSPRRGTGELFF. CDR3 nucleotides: TGTGCCAGCAGCCCACGAAGGGGCACCGGGGAGCTGTTTTTT.

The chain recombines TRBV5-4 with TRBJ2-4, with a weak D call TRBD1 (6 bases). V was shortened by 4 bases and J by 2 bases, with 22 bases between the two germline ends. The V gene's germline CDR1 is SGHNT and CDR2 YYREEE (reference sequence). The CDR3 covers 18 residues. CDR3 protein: CASSPILSLRGTKNIQYF. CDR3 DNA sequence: TGTGCCAGCAGCCCTATCCTTTCGTTGAGGGGGACCAAAAACATTCAGTACTTC.

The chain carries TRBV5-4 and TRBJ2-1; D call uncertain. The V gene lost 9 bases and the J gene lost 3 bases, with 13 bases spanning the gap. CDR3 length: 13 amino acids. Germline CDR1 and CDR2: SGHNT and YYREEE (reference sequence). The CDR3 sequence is CATEGPDYNEQFF. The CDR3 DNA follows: TGTGCCACAGAAGGACCCGACTACAATGAGCAGTTCTTC.

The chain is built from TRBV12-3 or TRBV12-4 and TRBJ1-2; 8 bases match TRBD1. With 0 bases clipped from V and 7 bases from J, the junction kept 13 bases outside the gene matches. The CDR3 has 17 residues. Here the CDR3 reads CASSLAGMDRESGGYTF. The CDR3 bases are TGTGCCAGCAGTTTAGCTGGAATGGACAGGGAGTCGGGTGGCTACACCTTC.

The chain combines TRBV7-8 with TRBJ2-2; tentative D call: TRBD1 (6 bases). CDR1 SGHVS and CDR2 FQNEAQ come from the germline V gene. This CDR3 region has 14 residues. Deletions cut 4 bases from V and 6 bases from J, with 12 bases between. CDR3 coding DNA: TGTGCCAGCAGCTCCTCGTACAGGGCCGGGGAGCTGTTTTTT. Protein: CASSSSYRAGELFF.

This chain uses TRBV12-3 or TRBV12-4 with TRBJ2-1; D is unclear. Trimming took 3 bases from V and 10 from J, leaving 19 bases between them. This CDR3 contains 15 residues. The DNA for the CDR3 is TGTGCCAGCAGTTTCCCCAGCATGGGCAAACAGGAGCAGTTCTTC. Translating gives CASSFPSMGKQEQFF.

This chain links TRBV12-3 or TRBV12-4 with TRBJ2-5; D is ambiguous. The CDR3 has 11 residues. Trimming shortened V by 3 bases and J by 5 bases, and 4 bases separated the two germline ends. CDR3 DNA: TGTGCCAGCAGTTTTCGGGAGACCCAGTACTTC. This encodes CASSFRETQYF.

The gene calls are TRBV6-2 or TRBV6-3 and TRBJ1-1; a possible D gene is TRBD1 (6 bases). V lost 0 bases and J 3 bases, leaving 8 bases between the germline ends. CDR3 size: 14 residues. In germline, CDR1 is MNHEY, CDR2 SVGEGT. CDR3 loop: CASSYSTGHTEAFF. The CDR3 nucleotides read TGTGCCAGCAGTTACTCGACAGGACACACTGAAGCTTTCTTT.

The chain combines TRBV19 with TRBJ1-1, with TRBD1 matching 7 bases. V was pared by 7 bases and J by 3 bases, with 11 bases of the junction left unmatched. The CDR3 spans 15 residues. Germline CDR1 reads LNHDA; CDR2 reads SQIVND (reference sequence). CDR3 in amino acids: CASTITGVRDTEAFF. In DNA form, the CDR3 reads TGTGCCAGTACAATCACAGGGGTACGTGACACTGAAGCTTTCTTT.

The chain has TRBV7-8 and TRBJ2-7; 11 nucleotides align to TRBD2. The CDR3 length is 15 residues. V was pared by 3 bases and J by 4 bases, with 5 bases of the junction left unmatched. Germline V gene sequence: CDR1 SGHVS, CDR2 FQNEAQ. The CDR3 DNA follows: TGTGCCAGCAGCTTCGGGACTAGCGGTTTATACGAGCAGTACTTC. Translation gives CASSFGTSGLYEQYF.